This TCR beta chain was found in a study of shared clonotypes between healthy human individuals. General observations from the study: Memory subsets had estimated richness that was generally smaller than that of naive subsets. Naive CD4 clonotype sharing across a handful of donors was 4% to 5%.

The ends were cut back, 5 bases at V and 3 bases at J, with 8 bases in the middle. Germline V gene sequence: CDR1 SGHAT, CDR2 FQNNGV. The CDR3 is 12 amino acids. Worth noting for this clone: What it binds is not known.

Generated by immunoSEQ multiplex PCR, the TCRdb table keeps only in-frame clones and is missing some. This table holds roughly 520,000 clones, about 96% found once. The sequence came from a woman under 40 in good health. This chain uses TRBV11-2 with TRBJ2-7; D may be TRBD1 (5 bases). Sequencing input: naive CD4+ T cells sorted from blood. The subset is: CD45RA+ positively selected. CDR3 sequence reads: CASSQGVYEQYF. In nucleotides, the CDR3 is TGTGCCAGCAGCCAAGGGGTCTACGAGCAGTACTTC.